This T cell receptor beta chain was recorded in a study of cytomegalovirus exposure and HLA in healthy donors. Whole-study results and caveats: Of the V segments, some could not be distinguished, including TRBV6-2 and TRBV6-3, and were excluded. Association of a missense DCLRE1C variant with TCR beta V- and J-gene trimming was reported in a later analysis. Altogether, some 170 TCR beta chains were recorded as cytomegalovirus-associated. Likely technical artifact: a cluster of highly shared sequence variants.

Notes on this clone: Its antigen is unknown.

Trimming took 9 bases from V and 3 from J; bases not matched to a gene: 9. Germline assignment: CDR1 MNHNS and CDR2 SASEGT. The CDR3 is 15 residues long. It was with 60 Vbeta and 13 Jbeta primers that the PCR ran. Libraries were prepared by immunoSEQ multiplex PCR; TCRdb keeps only in-frame clonotypes and omits some of them. The sample consists of 200,000 to 250,000 clones, almost 80% of them appearing once. This clonotype was sampled from a male donor in good health and CMV-seronegative. The sequencing input was PBMCs. V is TRBV6-1 and J is TRBJ1-5, with 9 bases fitting TRBD1. This chain's CDR3 is CASSPGQGSNQPQHF. The CDR3 region has the DNA TGTGCCAGTTCCCCGGGACAGGGCTCCAATCAGCCCCAGCATTTT.